A single sample is the source of the 9 T cell receptor beta chains below, sequenced in a study of cytomegalovirus exposure and HLA in healthy donors. Primers included in the PCR were 60 Vbeta and 13 Jbeta primers. Repertoires were generated with immunoSEQ multiplex PCR, while TCRdb's copy carries only in-frame clones and drops some. The sample contains approximately 110,000 clones, 70% to 80% of which appear only once. Sequenced: PBMCs. These receptors were obtained from a woman aged 40 to 50 in good health and CMV-seropositive.

This chain uses TRBV11-2 with TRBJ1-4; tentative D call: TRBD1 (6 bases). Germline CDR1 SGHAT, CDR2 FQNNGV. The CDR3 length is 19 residues. The V and J ends lost 3 bases and 2 bases respectively, with 22 bases between them. Here the CDR3 reads CASSLRPLTNGQTNEKLFF. The CDR3 DNA sequence: TGTGCCAGCAGCTTGAGACCACTAACTAATGGACAGACTAATGAAAAACTGTTTTTT.

CDR3 region: CASSLNRNYGYTF. In DNA, the CDR3 is TGCGCCAGCAGCTTGAACAGAAACTATGGCTACACCTTC. This chain connects TRBV5-1 to TRBJ1-2; D is unresolved. The V gene lost 1 base and the J gene lost 2 bases, with 6 bases spanning the gap. Germline V gene data show CDR1 as SGHRS and CDR2 as YFSETQ. The CDR3 sequence is 13 residues long.

The chain links TRBV7-6 to TRBJ2-6; no definite D call. The germline V and J ends were trimmed by 0 bases and 0 bases, with 12 bases remaining between them. Germline CDR1 SGHVS, CDR2 FNYEAQ. The CDR3 totals 18 residues. The CDR3 sequence is CASSLAEMRSSGANVLTF. In nucleotides, the CDR3 is TGTGCCAGCAGCTTAGCGGAGATGCGGAGCTCTGGGGCCAACGTCCTGACTTTC.

The chain uses TRBV6-6 and TRBJ1-5; D gene ambiguous. CDR1 is MNHNY and CDR2 is SVGAGI in the germline V gene (reference sequence). The CDR3 length is 12 residues. Trimming took 4 bases from V and 3 from J, leaving 4 bases between them. The CDR3 DNA follows: TGTGCCAGCAGTTCCAACAATCAGCCCCAGCATTTT. Its protein product is CASSSNNQPQHF.

This chain uses TRBV6-6 with TRBJ1-3; 9 bases are shared with TRBD1. This CDR3 has 15 amino acids. Germline lookup yields CDR1 MNHNY and CDR2 SVGAGI (reference sequence). J was trimmed by 7 bases and V by 5 bases; bases with no gene match: 9. The CDR3 region is CASSDLQGAVNTIYF. DNA of the CDR3: TGTGCCAGCAGTGACCTACAGGGGGCTGTTAACACCATATATTTT.

In DNA form, the CDR3 reads TGTGCCAGCAGTTACCCAGGGGCGGTTCAGCCCCAGCATTTT. Its protein is CASSYPGAVQPQHF. The J gene is TRBJ1-5, the V gene TRBV6-6, with D possibly TRBD1 on 6 matching bases. CDR1 and CDR2 (germline): MNHNY, SVGAGI (reference sequence). CDR3 length: 14 residues. With 2 bases removed from V and 6 bases from J, the gap between germline ends came to 11 bases.

The J gene is TRBJ2-7, the V gene TRBV5-1; D might be TRBD1 (5 bases). V lost 0 bases and J lost 1, with 5 bases in between. CDR1 SGHRS and CDR2 YFSETQ come from the germline V gene. The CDR3 is made up of 13 amino acids. CDR3 coding DNA: TGCGCCAGCAGCTTGGAGGGGTCCTACGAGCAGTACTTC. Its translation is CASSLEGSYEQYF.

The chain employs TRBV19 and TRBJ2-7; 11 bases align to TRBD1. There are 15 residues in the CDR3. V dropped 7 bases and J dropped 2; count of bases not matched to a gene: 7. Germline CDR1 reads LNHDA; CDR2 reads SQIVND (reference sequence). In DNA form, the CDR3 reads TGTGCCAGTAAGCACCGGACAGGGGGCCCCTACGAGCAGTACTTC. Its translation is CASKHRTGGPYEQYF.

The chain is built from TRBV28 and TRBJ1-6, with D maybe TRBD1 (6 bases). Germline V CDR1 and CDR2: MDHEN, SYDVKM. The CDR3 runs 14 residues. Trimming took 5 bases from V and 9 from J, leaving 14 bases between them. The CDR3 bases are TGTGCCAGCAGTCCGCAGGGGATAGGTTCACCCCTCCACTTT. This sequence encodes CASSPQGIGSPLHF.